A single sample gave rise to the 16 T cell receptor beta chains below, sequenced in a study of graft-versus-host responses after intestinal transplantation. Data came from immunoSEQ multiplex PCR; TCRdb stores just in-frame clones and leaves some out. The data contain approximately 60,000 clones, approximately 91% of them singletons. The starting material, graft tissue, was processed to release intraepithelial and lamina propria lymphocytes. The input for sequencing was ileum tissue, taken more than 350 days after transplant. These receptors all stem from a human patient who received an intestinal transplant, so some T cells may come from the graft donor.

The chain recombines TRBV28 with TRBJ2-6; D remains unclear. Trimming left V 8 bases short and J 2 bases short, with 13 bases between. Germline V CDR1 and CDR2: MDHEN, SYDVKM. There are 15 residues in the CDR3. Here the CDR3 DNA reads TGTGCCAGCGAAGGTGTGGACGCTGGGGCCAACGTCCTGACTTTC. Translated, it gives CASEGVDAGANVLTF.

This rearrangement joins TRBV2 to TRBJ1-4, with D unresolved. Germline CDR1 reads SNHLY; CDR2 reads FYNNEI. With 9 bases removed from V and 3 bases from J, the gap between germline ends came to 14 bases. CDR3 length equals 14 residues. CDR3 sequence (DNA): TGTGCCAGTCTGGACGGGGTGCCTAATGAAAAACTGTTTTTT. Translated: CASLDGVPNEKLFF. Based on the CDR3 plus reference TRBV2 and TRBJ1-4, the full variable domain is EPEVTQTPSHQVTQMGQEVILRCVPISNHLYFYWYRQILGQKVEFLVSFYNNEISEKSEIFDDQFSVERPDGSNFTLKIRSTKLEDSAMYFCASLDGVPNEKLFFGSGTQLSVL.

This chain uses TRBV19 with TRBJ1-5, with D tentatively TRBD1 (5 bases). CDR1 and CDR2 from the germline V gene are LNHDA and SQIVND (reference sequence). The CDR3 length is 16 residues. V was trimmed by 0 bases and J by 7 bases, leaving 16 bases between them. CDR3 sequence (DNA): TGTGCCAGTAGTATAGATAAGGTAGGGGCTCGCCAGCCCCAGCATTTT. Translation gives CASSIDKVGARQPQHF.

The rearrangement uses TRBV9 and TRBJ2-4; D is possibly TRBD2 (5 bases). CDR1 and CDR2 (germline): SGDLS, YYNGEE. V lost 0 bases and J lost 8, with 15 bases in between. The CDR3 extends over 15 amino acids. The CDR3, as DNA: TGTGCCAGCAGCGTAGAACCTTCTCCCGGGGACATTCAGTACTTC. As protein: CASSVEPSPGDIQYF.

As to this clone: Other DNA sequences in this specimen translate into the identical CDR3. This sequence joins TRBV4-1 and TRBJ2-5, with 9 bases matching TRBD1. V shed 4 bases, J shed 0 bases, and the junction held 12 bases outside the gene matches. The germline V gene encodes CDR1 MGHRA and CDR2 YSYEKL. The CDR3 contains 18 residues. The chain's CDR3 is CASSRGGTGGLDQETQYF. The DNA of the CDR3 is TGCGCCAGCAGCCGGGGCGGTACAGGGGGCTTGGACCAAGAGACCCAGTACTTC.

This clone was seen more than once but under ten times. The V gene is TRBV5-4, the J gene TRBJ2-7; 7 bases line up with TRBD2. V was pared by 2 bases and J by 2 bases, with 1 base of the junction left unmatched. This CDR3 spans 13 amino acids. The germline CDR1 and CDR2 sequences are SGHNT and YYREEE (reference sequence). Here the CDR3 DNA reads TGTGCCAGCAGCTTCGGGGGGACCTACGAGCAGTACTTC. The encoded protein is CASSFGGTYEQYF.

CDR3 DNA: TGTGCCAGCAGCTTAGTGTCTGGGACACCGAACACCGGGGAGCTGTTTTTT. Translated: CASSLVSGTPNTGELFF. J is TRBJ2-2 and V is TRBV11-2; D possibly corresponds to TRBD1 (6 bases). CDR1 SGHAT and CDR2 FQNNGV come from the germline V gene. The CDR3 extends over 17 amino acids. Trimming removed 1 base from V and 0 bases from J, with 12 bases in between.

The chain carries TRBV4-2 and TRBJ2-1, with D perhaps TRBD2 (5 bases). The CDR3 spans 16 residues. V lost 0 bases and J 15 bases, leaving 24 bases between the germline ends. CDR1 LGHNA and CDR2 YNFKEQ come from the germline V gene. Written as DNA, the CDR3 is TGTGCCAGCAGCCAAGACGCGATGTGGTCTAGCCCCCAAGGGTTCTTC. It yields the protein CASSQDAMWSSPQGFF.

The chain carries TRBV4-2 and TRBJ2-1, with a weak D call TRBD2 (6 bases). Trimming removed 2 bases at V and 0 bases at J, with 11 bases between. The length of the CDR3 is 16 residues. Germline CDR1 is LGHNA and CDR2 is YNFKEQ. CDR3 DNA: TGTGCCAGCAGCCAACGGGGACTGAGCTCCTACAATGAGCAGTTCTTC. Translating gives CASSQRGLSSYNEQFF.

Comments on this clone: At one boundary the junction diverges from the germline segment, which might be a read error. The chain combines TRBV14 with TRBJ2-2; D may be TRBD2 (6 bases). The V gene's germline CDR1 is SGHDN and CDR2 FVKESK. The CDR3 has 13 residues. The CDR3 spells CASRQAGSGELFF. The CDR3 DNA reads TGTGCCAGCAGACAAGCGGGTTCCGGGGAGCTGTTTTTT.

J is TRBJ2-7 and V is TRBV23-1, with TRBD1 as a possible D gene (6 bases). TRBV23-1 is given ORF status, its function remaining uncertain. V was trimmed by 2 bases and J by 3 bases, leaving 35 bases between them. The CDR3 totals 22 residues. This CDR3 is CASSQNLSRDTCGDYSLYEQYF. CDR3 DNA: TGCGCCAGCAGTCAAAATCTATCGAGGGACACATGTGGGGATTACAGTCTCTACGAGCAGTACTTC.

The chain joins TRBV28 to TRBJ2-6, with D possibly matching TRBD1 (5 bases). Germline CDR1 MDHEN, CDR2 SYDVKM. The CDR3 extends over 16 amino acids. V gave up 6 bases and J gave up 0 bases, with 12 bases separating them. This CDR3 is CASSMTALSGANVLTF. CDR3 nucleotides: TGTGCCAGCAGCATGACAGCCCTCTCTGGGGCCAACGTCCTGACTTTC. The whole variable domain, filled in from reference TRBV28 and TRBJ2-6, reads DVKVTQSSRYLVKRTGEKVFLECVQDMDHENMFWYRQDPGLGLRLIYFSYDVKMKEKGDIPEGYSVSREKKERFSLILESASTNQTSMYLCASSMTALSGANVLTFGAGSRLTVL.

The rearrangement joins TRBV9 to TRBJ2-2, with D perhaps matching TRBD1 or TRBD2 (5 bases each). V was trimmed by 3 bases and J by 2 bases, leaving 14 bases between them. CDR3 length: 16 amino acids. Germline-derived CDR1 and CDR2 are SGDLS and YYNGEE. DNA for the CDR3: TGTGCCAGCAGCGAGCGGACACAGCTTAACACCGGGGAGCTGTTTTTT. Encoded protein: CASSERTQLNTGELFF.

The V gene is TRBV5-1, the J gene TRBJ1-2; D unresolved. The CDR3 runs 15 residues. Germline V gene sequence: CDR1 SGHRS, CDR2 YFSETQ. V lost 0 bases to trimming and J lost 3 bases, with 12 bases between them. For the CDR3, the DNA is TGCGCCAGCAGCTTGGTTCCCCCAGACGACTATGGCTACACCTTC. This codes for CASSLVPPDDYGYTF.

The DNA of the CDR3 is TGTGCCAGCAGCTTGTCGTGGGTGGGCAATGAGCAGTTCTTC. This codes for CASSLSWVGNEQFF. The rearrangement links TRBV5-6 to TRBJ2-1, with unresolved D. V was pared by 1 base and J by 6 bases, with 11 bases between. The CDR3 spans 14 residues. The germline gives CDR1 SGHDT, CDR2 YYEEEE.

The chain recombines TRBV7-9 with TRBJ2-1, with D uncertain. With 5 bases removed from V and 5 bases from J, the gap between germline ends came to 16 bases. This CDR3 has 15 amino acids. The germline V gene encodes CDR1 SEHNR and CDR2 FQNEAQ (reference sequence). CDR3 in amino acids: CASSARLGFNNEQFF. The CDR3 bases are TGTGCCAGCAGCGCCCGCCTGGGGTTTAACAATGAGCAGTTCTTC.